A single count supports the clone carrying this T cell receptor beta chain. Its antigen remains unknown. An assay was performed, and its level was deep. For each subset, genomic DNA was distributed in equal portions over several immunoSEQ plates. Only in-frame clones appear in the TCRdb table, and some are missing; sequencing was by immunoSEQ multiplex PCR. The table has roughly 1,000,000 clones, about four fifths seen once. The sample comes from a study of shared clonotypes between healthy human individuals. Notes on the study in general: A generally larger estimated richness was seen in naive subsets than in memory subsets. Sequencing of the sorted subsets was shown by rarefaction to be incomplete despite large depth.

J was trimmed by 4 bases and V by 6 bases; bases with no gene match: 11. CDR3 length equals 16 residues. The germline V gene encodes CDR1 SEHNR and CDR2 FQNEAQ (reference sequence). This clonotype originated in a man aged 18 to 30 in good health. Some clones in this sample may be carry-over from other donors' samples. Material for sequencing was memory CD4+ T cells from PBMCs. Subset indicated: CD45RA-negative fraction. The rearrangement links TRBV7-9 to TRBJ2-7, with TRBD1 matching 11 bases. The CDR3 spells CASSRRWRDRGYEQYF. DNA of the CDR3: TGTGCCAGCAGTCGTCGGTGGCGGGACAGGGGGTACGAGCAGTACTTC.